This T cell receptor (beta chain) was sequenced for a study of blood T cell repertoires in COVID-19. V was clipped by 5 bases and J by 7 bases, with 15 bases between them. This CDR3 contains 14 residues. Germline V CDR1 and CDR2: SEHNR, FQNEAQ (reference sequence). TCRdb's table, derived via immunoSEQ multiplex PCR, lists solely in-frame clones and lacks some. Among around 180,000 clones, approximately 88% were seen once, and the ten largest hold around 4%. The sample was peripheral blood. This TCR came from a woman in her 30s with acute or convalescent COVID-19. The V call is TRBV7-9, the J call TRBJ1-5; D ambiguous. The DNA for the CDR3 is TGTGCCAGCAGCCTCGGCCGGGGAGAACAGCCCCAGCATTTT. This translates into CASSLGRGEQPQHF.